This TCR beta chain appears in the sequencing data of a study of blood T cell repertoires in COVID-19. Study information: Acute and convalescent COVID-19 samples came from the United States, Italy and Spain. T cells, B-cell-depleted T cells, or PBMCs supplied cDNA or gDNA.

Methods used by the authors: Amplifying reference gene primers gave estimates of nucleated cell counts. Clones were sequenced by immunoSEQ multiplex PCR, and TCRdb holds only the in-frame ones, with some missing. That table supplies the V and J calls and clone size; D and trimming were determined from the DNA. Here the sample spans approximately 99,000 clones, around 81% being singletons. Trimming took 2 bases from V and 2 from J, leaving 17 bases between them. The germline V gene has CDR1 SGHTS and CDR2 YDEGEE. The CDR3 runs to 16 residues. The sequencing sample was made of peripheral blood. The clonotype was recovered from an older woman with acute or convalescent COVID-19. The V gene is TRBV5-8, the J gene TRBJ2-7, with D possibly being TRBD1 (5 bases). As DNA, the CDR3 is TGTGCCAGCAGCTTTCTAGATACAGGAAGAACCTACGAGCAGTACTTC. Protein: CASSFLDTGRTYEQYF. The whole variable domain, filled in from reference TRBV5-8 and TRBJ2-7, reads EAGVTQSPTHLIKTRGQQATLRCSPISGHTSVYWYQQALGLGLQFLLWYDEGEERNRGNFPPRFSGRQFPNYSSELNVNALELEDSALYLCASSFLDTGRTYEQYFGPGTRLTVT.